This entry lists 13 T cell receptor beta chains sequenced from one sample in a study of blood T cells in healthy people across ages. PCR was performed a second time for about 6 to 12 cycles using a sample-barcoded 5' primer and a J-beta primer mix. TCRdb processed the 5' RACE reads anew with MiXCR; each CDR3 protein has one entry. The table lists 1.5 million to 2 million distinct CDR3 sequences, roughly 28% of them singletons. Source material: blood. The receptors shown here come from a woman aged 25 to 39 in good health.

This clonotype was seen more than once but under ten times. The J gene is TRBJ2-3, the V gene TRBV5-4; D gene unclear. The CDR3 has 15 residues. V lost 0 bases and J lost 2, with 10 bases in between. Germline assignment: CDR1 SGHNT and CDR2 YYREEE (reference sequence). CDR3 amino acids: CASSLASTVTDTQYF. The CDR3, as DNA: TGTGCCAGCAGCTTGGCCTCGACTGTCACAGATACGCAGTATTTT. Supplemented by reference TRBV5-4 and TRBJ2-3, the full variable domain reads ETGVTQSPTHLIKTRGQQVTLRCSSQSGHNTVSWYQQALGQGPQFIFQYYREEENGRGNFPPRFSGLQFPNYSSELNVNALELDDSALYLCASSLASTVTDTQYFGPGTRLTVL.

This sequence joins TRBV15 and TRBJ2-1; maybe TRBD2 (6 bases). With 0 bases removed from V and 10 bases from J, the gap between germline ends came to 13 bases. The germline V gene encodes CDR1 LNHNV and CDR2 YYDKDF (reference sequence). This CDR3 is built from 14 residues. The CDR3 here is CATSRDRRGHEQFF. The CDR3 DNA reads as TGTGCCACCAGCAGAGATAGGCGGGGCCACGAGCAGTTCTTC.

As for this clonotype: This could be a read error, since a much larger clone is one nucleotide away. V usage is TRBV4-1 and J usage is TRBJ2-3, with TRBD1 matching 7 bases. Germline CDR1 MGHRA, CDR2 YSYEKL. Trimming at V came to 1 base and at J to 14 bases, leaving 3 bases not matched to a gene. This CDR3 spans 11 amino acids. CDR3 region: CASSQGDRRYF. The CDR3, as DNA: TGCGCCAGCAGCCAAGGGGACAGACGGTATTTT.

This clonotype was picked up many times. This chain joins TRBV5-1 and TRBJ2-7, with TRBD1 identical over 7 bases. The CDR3 covers 15 residues. In germline, CDR1 is SGHRS, CDR2 YFSETQ. Unmatched junction bases numbered 11, after V lost 5 bases and J lost 3 bases. CDR3 loop: CASSIGDREYYEQYF. The DNA of the CDR3 is TGCGCCAGCAGTATCGGAGACAGGGAATACTACGAGCAGTACTTC.

J is TRBJ1-5 and V is TRBV12-3 or TRBV12-4; perhaps TRBD1 as D (5 bases). V dropped 8 bases and J dropped 6 bases, with 17 bases sitting between them. This CDR3 has 14 amino acids. The CDR3 region is CASGGQGPTQPQHF. CDR3 DNA: TGTGCCAGCGGTGGGCAGGGTCCTACTCAGCCCCAGCATTTT.

The chain has TRBV6-1 and TRBJ2-3; 13 bases line up with TRBD2. The trim removed 7 bases at V and 4 bases at J, leaving 11 bases unmatched. The CDR3 has 17 amino acids. The germline CDR1 and CDR2 sequences are MNHNS and SASEGT. CDR3 loop: CASKNQEGLAGADTQYF. CDR3 in DNA: TGTGCCAGCAAAAATCAAGAAGGACTAGCGGGAGCAGATACGCAGTATTTT.

At least ten counts were recorded for this clonotype. The chain combines TRBV4-1 with TRBJ2-7, with D maybe TRBD1 (5 bases). The germline V gene has CDR1 MGHRA and CDR2 YSYEKL. Trimming left V 1 base short and J 2 bases short, with 6 bases between. The CDR3 is made up of 13 amino acids. The CDR3 here is CASSQGRAYEQYF. The CDR3 nucleotides read TGCGCCAGCAGCCAAGGCAGGGCCTACGAGCAGTACTTC.

On this clonotype itself: Possible read error: a much larger clone is one base away. V usage is TRBV9 and J usage is TRBJ1-2; possible D gene TRBD1, 5 bases. Germline V gives CDR1 SGDLS, CDR2 YYNGEE. The CDR3 loop spans 16 amino acids. The CDR3 spells CASSPTGGVMDYGHTF. DNA of the CDR3: TGTGCCAGCAGCCCTACGGGAGGGGTTATGGACTATGGCCACACCTTC.

The V and J genes are TRBV30 and TRBJ2-5; D possibly corresponds to TRBD2 (6 bases). In germline, CDR1 is GTSNPN, CDR2 SVGIG (reference sequence). Trimming shortened V by 6 bases and J by 11 bases, and 31 bases separated the two germline ends. CDR3 length: 16 residues. CDR3 region: CACHDGSGTAQMEQYF. CDR3 DNA sequence: TGTGCCTGCCACGATGGCTCCGGGACTGCCCAAATGGAGCAGTACTTC.

The chain links TRBV20-1 to TRBJ1-2; TRBD1 might be the D (6 bases). CDR3 length equals 13 residues. V was pared by 6 bases and J by 5 bases, with 16 bases between. Germline assignment: CDR1 DFQATT and CDR2 SNEGSKA (reference sequence). The CDR3 bases are TGCAGTGCCAGCAACGGGGGGCGGTATGGCTACACCTTC. It is translated as CSASNGGRYGYTF.

Regarding this clonotype: Relative to the germline gene, one junction end is altered; a read error may explain this. The V gene is TRBV15, the J gene TRBJ2-3; possibly TRBD1 or TRBD2 for D (6 bases each). Germline lookup yields CDR1 LNHNV and CDR2 YYDKDF (reference sequence). This CDR3 contains 16 residues. DNA of the CDR3: TGTGCCACCAACAGAGGATCGGGGGCCAGCACAGATACGCAGTATTTT. It specifies CATNRGSGASTDTQYF.

As concerns this clonotype: Given the absence of the conserved phenylalanine or tryptophan at the CDR3 end, a read error is likely. The chain has TRBV6-5 and TRBJ2-6; 7 bases match TRBD1. CDR1 is MNHEY and CDR2 is SVGAGI in the germline V gene. The CDR3 spans 20 residues. V lost 3 bases, J lost 2 bases, and 16 bases stayed unmatched. CDR3 sequence: CASSYNVGVTGAAGANVLTV. CDR3 bases: TGTGCCAGCAGTTATAATGTAGGCGTAACAGGGGCCGCTGGGGCCAACGTCCTGACTGTC.

This clonotype was recorded only once. This chain uses TRBV6-6 with TRBJ2-5; D is uncertain. Germline V gives CDR1 MNHNY, CDR2 SVGAGI (reference sequence). The CDR3 runs 11 residues. Trimming shortened V by 4 bases and J by 12 bases, and 12 bases separated the two germline ends. The CDR3 coding sequence is TGTGCCAGCAGTTCCCCCCTAGGGAAGTACTTC. It yields the protein CASSSPLGKYF.